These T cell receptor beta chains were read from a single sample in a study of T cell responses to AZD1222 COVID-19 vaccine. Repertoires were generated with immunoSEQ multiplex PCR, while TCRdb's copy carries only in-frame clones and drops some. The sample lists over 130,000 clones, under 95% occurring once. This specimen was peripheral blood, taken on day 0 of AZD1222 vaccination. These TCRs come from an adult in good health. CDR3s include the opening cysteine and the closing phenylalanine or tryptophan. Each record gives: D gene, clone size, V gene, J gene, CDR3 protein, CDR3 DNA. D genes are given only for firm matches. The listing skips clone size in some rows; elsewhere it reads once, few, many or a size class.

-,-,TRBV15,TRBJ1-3,CATSRPPQAGGNTIYF,TGTGCCACCAGCAGACCCCCCCAAGCGGGGGGAAACACCATATATTTT
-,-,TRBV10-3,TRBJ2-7,CAIRGEGGSSYEQYF,TGTGCCATCAGGGGAGAAGGAGGGAGCTCCTACGAGCAGTACTTC
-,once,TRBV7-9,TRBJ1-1,CASSGLVGNTEAFF,TGTGCCAGCAGCGGGCTGGTGGGGAACACTGAAGCTTTCTTT
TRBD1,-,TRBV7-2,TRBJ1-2,CASSLVPTGGPQGGYTF,TGTGCCAGCAGCTTAGTTCCTACAGGGGGCCCCCAAGGGGGCTACACCTTC
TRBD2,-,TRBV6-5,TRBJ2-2,CASTPSGLDTGELFF,TGTGCCAGCACCCCCTCGGGACTAGACACCGGGGAGCTGTTTTTT
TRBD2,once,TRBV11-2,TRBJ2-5,CASSRGASGELVETQYF,TGTGCCAGCAGCCGCGGGGCTAGCGGGGAGTTAGTAGAGACCCAGTACTTC
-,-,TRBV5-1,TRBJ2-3,CASSSGQQADTQYF,TGCGCCAGCAGCTCTGGACAGCAGGCGGATACGCAGTATTTT
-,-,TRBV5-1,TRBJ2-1,CASSSDAGLEQFF,TGCGCCAGCAGCTCGGACGCTGGACTTGAGCAGTTCTTC
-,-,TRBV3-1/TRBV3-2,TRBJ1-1,CASSQGHPNTEAFF,TGTGCCAGCAGCCAAGGACACCCGAACACTGAAGCTTTCTTT
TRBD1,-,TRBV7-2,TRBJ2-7,CASSLGTDSYEQYF,TGTGCCAGCAGCCTAGGGACAGATTCCTACGAGCAGTACTTC
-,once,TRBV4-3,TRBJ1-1,CASSQAGAGVAEAFF,TGCGCCAGCAGCCAAGCCGGGGCAGGGGTCGCTGAAGCTTTCTTT
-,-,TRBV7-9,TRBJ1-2,CASSLGLRQDGYTF,TGTGCCAGCAGCTTAGGGTTAAGACAAGATGGCTACACCTTC
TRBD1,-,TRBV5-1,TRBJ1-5,CASSLETGGDLPPQHF,TGCGCCAGCAGCTTGGAGACAGGGGGCGACCTTCCGCCCCAGCATTTT
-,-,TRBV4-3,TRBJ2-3,CASSQDGVREDTQYF,TGCGCCAGCAGCCAAGACGGAGTGAGGGAGGATACGCAGTATTTT
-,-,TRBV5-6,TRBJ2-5,CASSFGAYQETQYF,TGTGCCAGCAGCTTCGGGGCCTACCAAGAGACCCAGTACTTC
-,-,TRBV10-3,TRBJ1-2,CAIRGSQVYGYTF,TGTGCCATCAGGGGGTCTCAGGTCTATGGCTACACCTTC
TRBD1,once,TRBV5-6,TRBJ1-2,CASSPTGVYGYTF,TGTGCCAGCAGCCCGACAGGGGTCTATGGCTACACCTTC
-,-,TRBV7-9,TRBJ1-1,CASSETDRMNTEAFF,TGTGCCAGCAGCGAGACTGACAGGATGAACACTGAAGCTTTCTTT
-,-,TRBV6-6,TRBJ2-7,CASRDSRLYEQYF,TGTGCCAGCAGGGACAGTAGACTCTACGAGCAGTACTTC
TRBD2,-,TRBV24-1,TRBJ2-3,CATSEGAGGSTDTQYF,TGTGCCACCAGTGAGGGAGCGGGGGGTAGCACAGATACGCAGTATTTT
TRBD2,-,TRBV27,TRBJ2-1,CASSTSGRALGFGEQFF,TGTGCCAGTTCGACTAGCGGGAGGGCTTTGGGGTTTGGTGAGCAGTTCTTC
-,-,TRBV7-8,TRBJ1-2,CASSLAQEGYGYTF,TGTGCCAGCAGCTTAGCGCAGGAGGGATATGGCTACACCTTC
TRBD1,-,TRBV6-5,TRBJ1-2,CASSSGQGAYYTF,TGTGCCAGCAGTTCGGGACAGGGGGCTTACTACACCTTC
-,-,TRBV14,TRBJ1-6,CASSQARVGESPLHF,TGTGCCAGCAGCCAAGCCCGGGTAGGGGAATCACCCCTCCACTTT
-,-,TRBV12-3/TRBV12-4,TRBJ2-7,CASSSGPYEQYF,TGTGCCAGCAGTTCGGGACCATACGAGCAGTACTTC
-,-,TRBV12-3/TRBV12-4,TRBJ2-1,CASSLEVNEQFF,TGTGCCAGCAGTTTAGAGGTGAATGAGCAGTTCTTC
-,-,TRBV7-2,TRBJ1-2,CASSPSAGYTF,TGTGCCAGCAGCCCTTCCGCTGGCTACACCTTC
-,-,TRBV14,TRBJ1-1,CASSPINRDTEAFF,TGTGCCAGCAGCCCCATAAACCGGGACACTGAAGCTTTCTTT
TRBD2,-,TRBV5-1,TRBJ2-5,CASRPGGREGVQETQYF,TGCGCCAGCCGCCCTGGGGGGCGGGAGGGCGTCCAAGAGACCCAGTACTTC
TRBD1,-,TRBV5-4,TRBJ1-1,CASSLIVTGGWTEAFF,TGTGCCAGCAGCTTAATCGTGACAGGGGGATGGACTGAAGCTTTCTTT
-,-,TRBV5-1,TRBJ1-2,CASSLEGTSDGYTF,TGCGCCAGCAGCTTGGAGGGGACATCGGATGGCTACACCTTC
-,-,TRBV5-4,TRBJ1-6,CASSLTYNSPLHF,TGTGCCAGCAGCTTGACGTACAATTCACCCCTCCACTTT
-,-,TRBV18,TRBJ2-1,CASSPRFLDPSDNEQFF,TGTGCCAGCTCACCACGGTTCTTGGACCCTTCGGACAATGAGCAGTTCTTC
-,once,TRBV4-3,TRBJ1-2,CASSQTGPFGYTF,TGCGCCAGCAGCCAGACAGGACCCTTTGGCTACACCTTC
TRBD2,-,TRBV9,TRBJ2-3,CASSAATSGSGSDTQYF,TGTGCCAGCAGCGCGGCGACTAGCGGGAGTGGGTCAGATACGCAGTATTTT
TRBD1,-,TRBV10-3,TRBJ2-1,CAIRPGQGSNEQFF,TGTGCCATCAGGCCGGGACAGGGTAGCAATGAGCAGTTCTTC
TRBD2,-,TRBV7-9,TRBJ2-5,CASGFGGGQETQYF,TGTGCCAGCGGGTTTGGCGGGGGCCAAGAGACCCAGTACTTC
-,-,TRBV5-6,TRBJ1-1,CASSLGAGVNTEAFF,TGTGCCAGCAGCTTGGGGGCAGGCGTGAACACTGAAGCTTTCTTT
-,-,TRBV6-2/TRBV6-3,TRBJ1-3,CASSRGNTIYF,TGTGCCAGCAGCCGGGGAAACACCATATATTTT
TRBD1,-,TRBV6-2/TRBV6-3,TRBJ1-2,CASSPRGQGYGYTF,TGTGCCAGCAGCCCCAGGGGGCAGGGCTATGGCTACACCTTC
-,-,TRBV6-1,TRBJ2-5,CASSELRGALTTETQYF,TGTGCCAGCAGTGAATTGAGGGGGGCCCTGACGACCGAGACCCAGTACTTC
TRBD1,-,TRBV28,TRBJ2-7,CALPTGDSSFSYEQYF,TGTGCCCTTCCCACCGGGGACAGTTCCTTCTCCTACGAGCAGTACTTC
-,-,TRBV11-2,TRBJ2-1,CASSLQVADYNEQFF,TGTGCCAGCAGCTTACAGGTAGCAGACTACAATGAGCAGTTCTTC
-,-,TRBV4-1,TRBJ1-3,CASSLGSHASLGNTIYF,TGCGCCAGCAGCCTAGGTAGCCATGCATCTCTGGGAAACACCATATATTTT
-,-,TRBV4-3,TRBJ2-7,CASSPRGGDEQYF,TGCGCCAGCAGCCCCAGGGGGGGAGACGAGCAGTACTTC
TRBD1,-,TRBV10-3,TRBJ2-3,CAIGRFVRGLTSTDTQYF,TGTGCCATCGGCCGGTTTGTGAGGGGGCTCACTAGCACAGATACGCAGTATTTT
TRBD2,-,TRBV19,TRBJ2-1,CASKERGSYNEQFF,TGTGCCAGTAAAGAGCGGGGCTCCTACAATGAGCAGTTCTTC
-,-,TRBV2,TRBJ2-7,CASSDLVDSPYEQYF,TGTGCCAGCAGTGATCTGGTGGACAGTCCCTACGAGCAGTACTTC
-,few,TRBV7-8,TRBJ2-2,CASSSLTGLDTGELFF,TGTGCCAGCAGCTCCCTAACAGGGTTGGACACCGGGGAGCTGTTTTTT
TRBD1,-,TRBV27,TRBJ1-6,CASSSRTGANSPLHF,TGTGCCAGCAGTTCAAGGACAGGTGCAAATTCACCCCTCCACTTT
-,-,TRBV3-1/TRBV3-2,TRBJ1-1,CASKKTGYTEAFF,TGTGCCAGCAAGAAGACGGGTTACACTGAAGCTTTCTTT
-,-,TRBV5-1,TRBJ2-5,CASSPLGEETQYF,TGCGCCAGCAGCCCGTTGGGAGAGGAGACCCAGTACTTC
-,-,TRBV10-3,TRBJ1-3,CAIFGDRNTIYF,TGTGCCATCTTTGGAGACCGAAACACCATATATTTT
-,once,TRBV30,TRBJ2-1,CAWGRGVGNEQFF,TGTGCCTGGGGTCGAGGGGTGGGCAATGAGCAGTTCTTC
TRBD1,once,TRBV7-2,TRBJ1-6,CASSSPTRSKTGLNSPLHF,TGTGCCAGCAGCTCACCAACCAGATCCAAGACAGGGCTTAATTCACCCCTCCACTTT
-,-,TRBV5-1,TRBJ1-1,CASRSGQINTEAFF,TGCGCCAGCCGGTCGGGTCAGATAAACACTGAAGCTTTCTTT
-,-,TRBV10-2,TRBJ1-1,CASSETGMNTEAFF,TGCGCCAGCAGTGAGACAGGTATGAACACTGAAGCTTTCTTT
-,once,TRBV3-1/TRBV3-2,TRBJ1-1,CASSQVFPNTEAFF,TGTGCCAGCAGCCAAGTCTTTCCGAACACTGAAGCTTTCTTT